The T cell receptor beta chain under discussion was sequenced for a study of T cell repertoires in cytomegalovirus infection (dated by TCRdb to between 2017 and 2020). For the study in its entirety: Donor HLA type was relevant to the analysis, because carriage of CMV infection together with the matching HLA type was indicated by public TCR beta signatures. Overall study outcomes, separate from this receptor: In the ex vivo response, HLA-C-restricted CMV-specific TCR beta clonotypes were dominant, and in two of eight donors the single most frequent clonotype came from this HLA-C-restricted group. Carriers of CMV infection plus the relevant HLA type were discriminated by the cumulative frequency of public TCR beta family members in the study cohort and in an independent approximately 350-donor cohort.

As for this clonotype: This clone's antigen is unknown. Base quality data are lacking; no much larger clone is found one base away.

TCRdb shows the sequencer as Illumina HiSeq 1500. Clones were called with MiXCR by TCRdb after fastp trimmed the public reads at Q25, and only in-frame beta chains were retained. Records with the same CDR3 protein are collapsed into one entry carrying the most frequent genes and DNA. The sample has 200,000 to 300,000 distinct CDR3 sequences on record, over 8% of them singletons. The ten largest clonotypes hold about 16% of the sample. The CDR3 spans 15 residues, from the cysteine through the phenylalanine. Just CDR3 DNA is preserved here, 45 bases in frame from base 1. CDR1 and CDR2 are read off the germline V gene (reference sequence) as LNHDA and SQIVND. Trimming at the junction amounts to 3 bases on V and 3 bases on J, and the germline ends lie 12 bases apart.

The TCR originated in a human donor in good health (CMV status not recorded). Some clones in this sample may be carry-over from other donors' samples. Recombination linked TRBV19 to TRBJ1-5; the D segment could be TRBD1, given 5 matching bases. Sequenced input: PBMCs. The bases are TGTGCCAGTAGTATCGGGGGTCAAATCAATCAGCCCCAGCATTTT. This sequence encodes CASSIGGQINQPQHF.